A single TCR beta chain is shown here with its context. The sample holds a few counts of this clonotype. Its cognate antigen has yet to be identified. No clone much larger than this one lies a single base away; base qualities are absent. Every donor was a healthy Caucasian. The twin cohort comprised three pairs of female monozygotic twins, all aged about 18 to 29 years. The RNA used for TCR libraries was isolated from peripheral blood mononuclear cells. This sample was included in a study of identical twins (TCRdb year 2016). For context, the study as a whole: To test whether fetal clonotypes persist, the study used deep sequencing on TCR alpha and beta repertoires from monozygotic twins, unrelated adults of various ages, and cord blood. To rule out contamination, the twin experiments were replicated at different times with different library preparation protocols. Here is what the overall study found, with its caveats: Invariant T cells such as MAIT and iNKT could partly confound zero-insertion analyses, although diverse VJ usage argued against such confounding for most clonotypes. Conclusions relied on cross-sectional statistical analysis, since the same donors could not be followed over many years. Out-of-frame TCR alpha sharing in monozygotic twins was systematically underestimated by recombination models, whereas sharing between unrelated individuals was in agreement with the recombination models. Excess twin sharing in beta out-of-frame sequences was weaker because fewer shared sequences lowered the signal-to-noise ratio. Abundant cord blood beta clonotypes had fewer insertions, young adult naive repertoires showed a similar but weaker trend, and memory repertoires showed no such trend. Out-of-frame TCR alpha sequences shared between twins showed an excess of low generation-probability sequences compared with coincidental sharing between unrelated individuals.

Taken from cysteine to phenylalanine, the CDR3 has 13 residues. Here the CDR3 DNA is all that survives: 39 bases in frame from base 1. From the germline V gene (reference sequence), CDR1 is DFQATT and CDR2 is SNEGSKA. V lost 7 bases and J lost 0 bases; the stretch between them is 11 bases long. Library prep was done by 5' RACE. Sequenced on an Illumina HiSeq 2000. Template switching introduced a universal primer binding site; the final cDNA contained a unique molecular identifier, enabling accurate counting of TCR cDNA molecules. Specific primers in the conserved constant-segment region were used to synthesize first-strand cDNA for TCR alpha and beta chains. To control for contamination, every cDNA library carried two barcodes: a SMART-Mk sample barcode plus Illumina barcodes. TruSeq adapter sequences along with Illumina sample barcodes were introduced in two successive PCR steps. TCR alpha and beta cDNA libraries were sequenced on the Illumina HiSeq platform with custom primers. On the study's bioinformatics: Raw reads were processed with MiGEC to extract unique molecular identifiers, and MiXCR was used to determine CDR3 positions. Recombination models were inferred per individual with the repgenHMM and IGoR tools using an EM algorithm. Shared clonotype analysis was performed with the tcR package in R, normalizing sharing by the product of cloneset sizes. To study raw recombination without the effects of thymic and clonal selection, out-of-frame nonproductive sequences were analyzed. TCRdb passed the public sequencing reads through fastp at Q25 and MiXCR, retaining productive beta sequences. Rows matching on CDR3 protein sequence are summarized as one entry with the most common DNA and genes. In this record, the V and J calls reflect TCRdb's handling and not the investigators' own analysis. This sample comprises 500,000 to 650,000 distinct CDR3 sequences, around 7.4% of them detected only once. The top ten clonotypes cover around 1.6% of the sample.

These same records also appear under a second study, on yellow fever vaccine responses in identical twins. As the second publication notes: The authors reported that the T cell response to vaccination in identical twins appeared partly convergent and partly personalized. Focusing on identical twins, the study followed the T cell clones that responded to the vaccine, and did so with precision.

This receptor chain uses TRBV20-1 and TRBJ2-3, with TRBD1 tentatively as D gene (5 bases match). Material: PBMCs. The receptor's source is a woman aged 18 to 35 in good health. The DNA sequence reads TGCAGTGTCGGACAAGCTAGCACAGATACGCAGTATTTT. Its translation reads: CSVGQASTDTQYF.